Described below is a single T cell receptor beta chain sequence and its context. The antigen remains undetermined. The record originates from a study of blood T cells in healthy people across ages. Study findings and constraints: Observed TCR beta diversity per million T cells went down as age went up. This fall followed a roughly linear course with age.

CDR1 is SGHTA, CDR2 FQGNSA, per germline. Trimming cost V 4 bases and J 1 base, with 13 bases left between them. CDR3 size: 15 residues. Combining a sample-barcoded 5' primer with a J-beta primer mix, a second PCR ran for roughly 7 to 11 cycles. Every sample gave at least 2.5 million paired-end reads containing CDR3. One entry per CDR3 protein results from TCRdb running MiXCR on the 5' RACE reads. The sample lists about 1.7 million distinct CDR3 sequences, 28% seen once, with around 7.7% in the top ten. The sequence was collected from a woman in her twenties or thirties in good health. The specimen sequenced was blood. J is TRBJ1-1 and V is TRBV7-2; D is possibly TRBD1 (6 bases). CDR3 region: CASSSQGGKNTEAFF. Written as DNA, the CDR3 is TGTGCCAGCAGCTCTCAAGGGGGGAAGAACACTGAAGCTTTCTTT.